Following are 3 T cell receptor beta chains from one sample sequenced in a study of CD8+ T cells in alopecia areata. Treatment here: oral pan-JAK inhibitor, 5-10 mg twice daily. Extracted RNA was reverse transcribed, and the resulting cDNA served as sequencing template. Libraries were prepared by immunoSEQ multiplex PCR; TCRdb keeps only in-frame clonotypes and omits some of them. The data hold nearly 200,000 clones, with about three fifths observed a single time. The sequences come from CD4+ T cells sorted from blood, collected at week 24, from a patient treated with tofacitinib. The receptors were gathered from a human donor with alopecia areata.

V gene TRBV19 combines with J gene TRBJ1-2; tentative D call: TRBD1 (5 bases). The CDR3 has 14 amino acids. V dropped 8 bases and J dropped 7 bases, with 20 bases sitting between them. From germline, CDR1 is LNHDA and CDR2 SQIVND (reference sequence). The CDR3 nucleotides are TGTGCCAGTCTGCCTGCGGGGGTAGAAAGTGGCTACACCTTC. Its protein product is CASLPAGVESGYTF. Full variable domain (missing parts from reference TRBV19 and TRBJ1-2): DGGITQSPKYLFRKEGQNVTLSCEQNLNHDAMYWYRQDPGQGLRLIYYSQIVNDFQKGDIAEGYSVSREKKESFPLTVTSAQKNPTAFYLCASLPAGVESGYTFGSGTRLTVV.

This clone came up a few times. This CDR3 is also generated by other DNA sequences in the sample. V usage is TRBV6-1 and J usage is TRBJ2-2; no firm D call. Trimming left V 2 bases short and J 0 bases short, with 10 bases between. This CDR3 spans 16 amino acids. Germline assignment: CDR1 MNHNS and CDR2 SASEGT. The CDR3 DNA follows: TGTGCCAGCAGTGAACGTGGCGGCGCGAACACCGGGGAGCTGTTTTTT. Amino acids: CASSERGGANTGELFF.

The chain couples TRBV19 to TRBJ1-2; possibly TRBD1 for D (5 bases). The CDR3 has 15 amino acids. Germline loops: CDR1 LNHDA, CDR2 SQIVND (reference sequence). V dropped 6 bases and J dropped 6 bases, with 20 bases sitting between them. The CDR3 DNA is TGTGCCAGTAGGGGCAGGGAGAAGTTTGGTCATGGCTACACCTTC. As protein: CASRGREKFGHGYTF.